This record concerns one T cell receptor beta chain sequence. This clone's antigen is unknown. The sample holds no much larger clone one base away, and base qualities are not on file. The entry originates in a study of persistence of HIV-infected CD4 T cells (dated by TCRdb to the early 2020s). At the level of the whole study: The study isolated CMV- and HIV-1 Gag-responding CD4+ T cells from ART-treated individuals to examine antigen-driven clonal expansion of HIV-1-infected cells. Cross-participant TCR cluster analysis included roughly 8 participants for CMV and 6 or 7 participants for Gag. Suppressive ART had been received by participants for a median of about eight years. Apart from two participants who underwent leukapheresis at a single time point, peripheral blood samples of up to 180 mL were collected from participants at multiple time points. TCRbeta sequencing assessed the clonality of all cells in each sorted population, while proviral sequencing assessed the clonality of infected cells.

The sample's treatment or condition label is to be understood as: suppressive antiretroviral therapy. A pool of overlapping HIV-1 Gag 15-mer peptides, at 0.75 to 1 ug per peptide per mL, was used to stimulate the cells. Memory CD4+ T cells that did not respond, being CD40L-negative, CD69-negative and CD45RO-high, were sorted as memory populations depleted of antigen-responding cells. Participants were HIV-1-infected adults who started suppressive ART during chronic infection. Participants had undetectable plasma HIV-1 RNA below 50 copies/mL for at least 4 years. To be included, participants needed a CD4+ T cell count above 400 cells/uL and a positive CMV serology. Before stimulation, PBMCs were isolated using density centrifugation and then depleted of CD8+ T cells. For approximately 18 hours, CD8-depleted PBMCs were stimulated with anti-CD28/CD49d costimulation, a CD40-blocking antibody, and enfuvirtide, which was added to prevent new infections. Cell sorting was performed on a Beckman Coulter MoFlo Legacy or XDP sorter, and dead cells were excluded with propidium iodide. For samples with more than one million cells, genomic DNA was extracted with the QIAamp DNA Mini Kit, and for all other samples the Quick-DNA Microprep Kit was used.

V gives up 2 bases and J gives up 2 bases, and the segment between their germline ends measures 7 bases. From a lookup of the germline V gene, CDR1 and CDR2 are MNHEY and SVGAGI. The CDR3 numbers 14 residues from cysteine through phenylalanine. Only the CDR3 part of the read is kept: 42 bases, read in frame from the first base. The immunoSEQ hsTCRB assay version 4, run in survey mode, was used to sequence TCRbeta repertoires from genomic DNA. Genomic DNA was diluted to 8.5 to 10 ng/uL, and up to about 1 ug per sample was used for TCRbeta sequencing. The source study handled its data this way. TCRbeta data were analyzed in ImmunoSeq Analyzer 3.0, with diversity computed on productive nucleotide rearrangements. Using the Immunarch R package, the improved Chao index served to estimate lower-bound TCR diversity and the Gini coefficient served to estimate clonality. Nucleotide rearrangements that differed but encoded the same CDR3beta amino acid sequence were counted as separate clonotypes. Differential abundance analysis found TCRbeta sequences that were significantly enriched in antigen-responding cells compared with anti-CD3/anti-CD28-activated cells. Using predicted peptide-MHC specificity as the basis, GLIPH2 grouped TCRs into clusters, both for each participant individually and for the merged data sets that combined participants. TCRdb took over this immuneACCESS table, retaining in-frame rearrangements with V and J assigned. Such tables are incomplete; in checked studies, under half of the missing clones stem from an unresolved V gene, and the remainder is unexplained. The V and J calls and clone size were taken over from that table, and D and trimming were inferred from the DNA. The sample table records about 40,000 clones; about 80% of these occur just once. Clones ranked in the top ten supply 14% of the sample.

What the study reported, not specific to this receptor: A correlation was observed between TCR oligoclonality and proviral oligoclonality within the same sorted populations. Enrichment of degenerate expanded CDR3beta sequences was found in antigen-responding cells, suggesting convergent selection of CD4+ responses to CMV and Gag. Because the TCR analyses were done in bulk, restricting them to just the rare CMV-responding cells that actually carried HIV-1 proviruses was not possible. TCRbeta richness in CMV- and Gag-responding cells was significantly lower than in anti-CD3/anti-CD28-responding cells; CMV-responding cells had higher oligoclonality than CD3/CD28-stimulated and Gag-responding cells. Few individuals were included in the study, and only a limited range of antigens was tested.

The sequence links TRBV6-5 to TRBJ1-5; confidence is insufficient to name the D gene. This specimen was CD4+ T cells sorted from PBMCs after approximately 19-hour stimulation, taken from a patient who received antiretroviral therapy. The cell subset or site label on this specimen signifies: CD40L-CD69- CD45RO-high memory CD4 T cells not responding to Gag peptides. This TCR came from an adult man with HIV who was CMV-seropositive. The DNA is TGTGCCAGCAGTTACGGGCGGCGCAATCAGCCCCAGCATTTT. Its protein is CASSYGRRNQPQHF.